Presented here are 18 T cell receptor beta chains from one specimen sequenced in a study of identifying expanded T cells in peripheral blood. Sequenced by immunoSEQ multiplex PCR; TCRdb stores in-frame clones only, minus some. In the table there are 97,000 or so clones, approximately 90% of which are singletons. The sequenced sample consisted of blood. These receptors came from a person between 18 and 69 years old in good health.

This chain joins TRBV29-1 and TRBJ2-1; the match to TRBD2 covers 12 bases. The CDR3 is made up of 15 amino acids. V lost 7 bases and J lost 4; bases outside the gene matches: 8. Germline CDR1 is SQVTM and CDR2 is ANQGSEA. The CDR3 loop is CSAAGLAGPYNEQFF. The CDR3 DNA follows: TGCAGCGCCGCCGGACTAGCGGGGCCATACAATGAGCAGTTCTTC.

V is TRBV5-1 and J is TRBJ2-7; 10 bases line up with TRBD2. The CDR3 has 15 amino acids. V trimming: 4 bases; J trimming: 2 bases; junction bases outside the gene matches: 6. CDR1 is SGHRS, CDR2 YFSETQ, per germline. The CDR3 nucleotides are TGCGCCAGCAGCACGGGACTAGCGAGTACCTACGAGCAGTACTTC. It translates to CASSTGLASTYEQYF.

The rearrangement links TRBV7-3 to TRBJ2-5; TRBD2 is a possible D gene (6 bases). The length of the CDR3 is 14 residues. V was pared by 4 bases and J by 3 bases, with 12 bases between. Germline lookup yields CDR1 SGHTA and CDR2 FQGTGA. This CDR3 reads CASSSTGGEETQYF. CDR3 nucleotides: TGTGCCAGCAGCTCCACGGGCGGGGAAGAGACCCAGTACTTC.

The chain couples TRBV10-1 to TRBJ2-5; D not certain. From germline, CDR1 is WNHNN and CDR2 SYGVQD (reference sequence). V was cut by 7 bases and J by 6 bases, with 6 bases left in between. The CDR3 extends over 10 amino acids. CDR3 nucleotide sequence: TGCGCCAGCACTCGAAAGACCCAGTACTTC. Its translation: CASTRKTQYF.

The CDR3 loop is CASSPGQGVGNTIYF. The CDR3 bases are TGTGCCAGCTCACCCGGACAGGGGGTCGGAAACACCATATATTTT. This rearrangement joins TRBV18 to TRBJ1-3; 10 bases are a match to TRBD1. The V gene end was trimmed by 3 bases and the J gene end by 4 bases; junction bases not matched to a gene: 3. The CDR3 loop spans 15 amino acids. Germline V gene data show CDR1 as KGHSH and CDR2 as LQKENI.

This rearrangement joins TRBV6-1 to TRBJ1-1; maybe TRBD1 (5 bases). The CDR3 runs 15 residues. V was cut by 2 bases and J by 0 bases, with 10 bases left in between. Germline V CDR1 and CDR2: MNHNS, SASEGT. The CDR3 sequence: CASSEFGAVNTEAFF. CDR3 bases: TGTGCCAGCAGTGAATTCGGGGCAGTGAACACTGAAGCTTTCTTT.

The chain couples TRBV5-4 to TRBJ2-1; TRBD2 is a possible D gene (6 bases). The germline V gene has CDR1 SGHNT and CDR2 YYREEE (reference sequence). The CDR3 runs 13 residues. The V and J ends lost 2 bases and 5 bases respectively, with 8 bases between them. Written as DNA, the CDR3 is TGTGCCAGCAGCTTCTGGGGGGACAATGAGCAGTTCTTC. Translation: CASSFWGDNEQFF.

CDR3 sequence: CASSFQQGSNQPQHF. In DNA, the CDR3 is TGTGCCAGCAGCTTTCAGCAGGGGAGCAATCAGCCCCAGCATTTT. The chain links TRBV5-8 to TRBJ1-5, with D maybe TRBD1 (6 bases). Germline V gives CDR1 SGHTS, CDR2 YDEGEE. V was cut by 2 bases and J by 1 base, with 10 bases left in between. The CDR3 has 15 residues.

This chain links TRBV5-4 with TRBJ2-5; TRBD2 is a possible D gene (6 bases). The V end lost 0 bases, the J end lost 5 bases, and 11 bases lay between the germline ends. The length of the CDR3 is 14 residues. The germline V gene has CDR1 SGHNT and CDR2 YYREEE (reference sequence). The CDR3 here is CASSLARGRETQYF. DNA of the CDR3: TGTGCCAGCAGCTTGGCCCGAGGGAGGGAGACCCAGTACTTC.

V is TRBV7-9 and J is TRBJ1-3; 7 bases agree with TRBD1. After removal of 5 bases from V and 0 bases from J, the junction contained 4 bases not matched to a gene. This CDR3 contains 15 residues. Germline V gives CDR1 SEHNR, CDR2 FQNEAQ (reference sequence). The CDR3 DNA reads TGTGCCAGCAGCATGGACAGGCTCTCTGGAAACACCATATATTTT. This sequence encodes CASSMDRLSGNTIYF.

V usage is TRBV7-8 and J usage is TRBJ2-1; the match to TRBD2 covers 9 bases. Germline lookup yields CDR1 SGHVS and CDR2 FQNEAQ. V lost 3 bases to trimming and J lost 4 bases; unmatched junction nucleotides: 7. This CDR3 has 16 amino acids. DNA of the CDR3: TGTGCCAGCAGCTTTCTGACTAGCGGACTATACAATGAGCAGTTCTTC. Protein: CASSFLTSGLYNEQFF.

The V call is TRBV6-5, the J call TRBJ2-3, with D possibly TRBD2 on 5 matching bases. The CDR3 runs 15 residues. V was pared by 0 bases and J by 2 bases, with 9 bases between. The germline gives CDR1 MNHEY, CDR2 SVGAGI. In DNA, the CDR3 is TGTGCCAGCAGTTACTCTCCGGGGAACACAGATACGCAGTATTTT. It specifies CASSYSPGNTDTQYF.

V gene TRBV6-1 combines with J gene TRBJ2-1; tentatively, D is TRBD1 or TRBD2 (5 bases each). The CDR3 is 15 residues long. The germline gives CDR1 MNHNS, CDR2 SASEGT. The V end was cut by 1 base, the J end by 2 bases, with 9 bases between. The CDR3 protein is CASSEVWGTYNEQFF. The CDR3 DNA reads TGTGCCAGCAGTGAAGTCTGGGGGACCTACAATGAGCAGTTCTTC.

The V and J genes are TRBV27 and TRBJ2-4; TRBD2 aligns across 10 bases. Losses at the gene ends were 9 bases for V and 7 bases for J; bases not matched to a gene: 9. Germline V gene sequence: CDR1 MNHEY, CDR2 SMNVEV (reference sequence). The length of the CDR3 is 14 residues. The CDR3 DNA follows: TGTGCCAGACCAGGACTAGCGGAAATTAACATTCAGTACTTC. Protein sequence: CARPGLAEINIQYF.

The chain links TRBV6-1 to TRBJ2-3; D gene unclear. CDR1 and CDR2 from the germline V gene are MNHNS and SASEGT. This CDR3 spans 11 amino acids. V shed 5 bases and J shed 6 bases, with 6 bases lying between them. The CDR3 is CASSFLDTQYF. The CDR3 nucleotides read TGTGCCAGCAGTTTCCTGGATACGCAGTATTTT.

The chain couples TRBV28 to TRBJ1-2; no clear D. The CDR3 sequence is 13 residues long. CDR1 is MDHEN, CDR2 SYDVKM, per germline. The V end lost 5 bases, the J end lost 5 bases, and 12 bases lay between the germline ends. The CDR3 protein is CASSDGRFYGYTF. The CDR3 DNA follows: TGTGCCAGCAGTGATGGACGGTTTTATGGCTACACCTTC.

Only one count was recorded for this clone. This chain links TRBV6-1 with TRBJ1-3; possibly TRBD1 for D (5 bases). The CDR3 runs 15 residues. CDR1 MNHNS and CDR2 SASEGT come from the germline V gene. Trimming removed 5 bases at V and 4 bases at J, with 15 bases between. The CDR3 protein is CASSPRGMMGNTIYF. The CDR3 region has the DNA TGTGCCAGCAGTCCTAGGGGTATGATGGGAAACACCATATATTTT.

In this sample, this clone turned up once. The chain combines TRBV6-5 with TRBJ2-7; the D gene is possibly TRBD1 (6 bases). The germline V gene encodes CDR1 MNHEY and CDR2 SVGAGI. Trimming removed 4 bases from V and 7 bases from J, with 11 bases in between. The CDR3 is 12 residues long. In DNA form, the CDR3 reads TGTGCCAGCAGTTCGCAGGGGCGGGAGCAGTACTTC. Amino acid sequence: CASSSQGREQYF.